This record concerns one T cell receptor (beta chain) sequence. The data belong to a study of early T cells in non-severe SARS-CoV-2 infection. V was trimmed by 3 bases and J by 3 bases, leaving 5 bases between them. The CDR3 spans 13 residues. TCRdb ran MiXCR on the 5' RACE reads and lists one entry per CDR3 protein. The table shows 33,000 or so distinct CDR3 sequences, with 5.8% occurring only once. The J gene is TRBJ2-2, the V gene TRBV12-3 or TRBV12-4; D not resolved. Material: whole blood. This clonotype was obtained from an adult who was a healthcare worker with PCR-confirmed SARS-CoV-2 infection or an uninfected control (not recorded which). The DNA for the CDR3 is TGTGCCAGCAGTTTGGGGTACACCGGGGAGCTGTTTTTT. Its translation is CASSLGYTGELFF.